The 17 T cell receptor beta chains below were found in one sample sequenced in a study of T cell responses to AZD1222 COVID-19 vaccine. Clones were sequenced by immunoSEQ multiplex PCR, and TCRdb holds only the in-frame ones, with some missing. The sample shows 150,000 to 200,000 clones, approximately 94% of them seen only once. This material consisted of peripheral blood, taken on day 0 of AZD1222 vaccination. The receptors shown here come from an adult in good health.

The chain couples TRBV28 to TRBJ1-1; 8 nucleotides agree with TRBD1. The V gene end was trimmed by 7 bases and the J gene end by 5 bases; junction bases not matched to a gene: 9. The V gene's germline CDR1 is MDHEN and CDR2 SYDVKM. CDR3 length: 14 amino acids. The CDR3, as DNA: TGTGCCAGCAAATCGGACAGGGAGGGGACTGAAGCTTTCTTT. The encoded protein is CASKSDREGTEAFF.

The chain joins TRBV27 to TRBJ2-1; D possibly corresponds to TRBD2 (6 bases). CDR3 length equals 15 residues. V was cut by 2 bases and J by 5 bases, with 13 bases left in between. Germline values: CDR1 MNHEY, CDR2 SMNVEV (reference sequence). CDR3 loop: CASSLDGRAHNEQFF. The CDR3 nucleotides read TGTGCCAGCAGTTTAGACGGGAGAGCCCACAATGAGCAGTTCTTC.

The CDR3 protein is CASRPPVNTEAFF. In nucleotides, the CDR3 is TGTGCCAGCAGGCCCCCGGTGAACACTGAAGCTTTCTTT. The chain joins TRBV28 to TRBJ1-1, with no clear D. Trimming pared 6 bases from V and 0 bases from J, leaving 8 bases between. Germline loops: CDR1 MDHEN, CDR2 SYDVKM. This CDR3 region has 13 residues.

The chain recombines TRBV9 with TRBJ2-2; D is undetermined. Trimming left V 4 bases short and J 5 bases short, with 6 bases between. CDR3 length: 12 amino acids. Germline V gives CDR1 SGDLS, CDR2 YYNGEE. CDR3 in DNA: TGTGCCAGCAGCCTGGGAACCGGGGAGCTGTTTTTT. Its translation: CASSLGTGELFF.

This chain joins TRBV2 and TRBJ2-7; D remains ambiguous. Trimming cost V 6 bases and J 6 bases, with 15 bases left between them. The CDR3 totals 13 residues. Germline V gene sequence: CDR1 SNHLY, CDR2 FYNNEI. Here the CDR3 reads CASSGFAVLEQYF. DNA for the CDR3: TGTGCCAGCAGCGGGTTCGCTGTCCTCGAGCAGTACTTC.

V and J are TRBV12-3 or TRBV12-4 and TRBJ1-1; D unresolved. Trimming pared 2 bases from V and 1 base from J, leaving 5 bases between. The CDR3 runs to 13 residues. This CDR3 reads CASSLLQNTEAFF. The CDR3 nucleotides are TGTGCCAGCAGTTTACTTCAGAACACTGAAGCTTTCTTT.

V gene TRBV7-9 combines with J gene TRBJ2-7; 7 bases line up with TRBD1. Germline V gene sequence: CDR1 SEHNR, CDR2 FQNEAQ (reference sequence). CDR3 size: 12 residues. The trim removed 11 bases at V and 3 bases at J, leaving 7 bases unmatched. The CDR3, as DNA: TGTGCCCTTGAGAACAGGGGCTACGAGCAGTACTTC. Encoded protein: CALENRGYEQYF. Using reference TRBV7-9 and TRBJ2-7 for the parts outside the CDR3, the full variable domain is DTGVSQNPRHKITKRGQNVTFRCDPISEHNRLYWYRQTLGQGPEFLTYFQNEAQLEKSRLLSDRFSAERPKGSFSTLEIQRTEQGDSAMYLCALENRGYEQYFGPGTRLTVT.

The genes are TRBV9 and TRBJ2-2, with D unresolved. This CDR3 spans 15 amino acids. Trimming took off 1 base at V and 5 bases at J, with 12 bases between the two ends. The germline V gene encodes CDR1 SGDLS and CDR2 YYNGEE. CDR3 amino acids: CASSVKWGLTGELFF. The CDR3 DNA reads TGTGCCAGCAGCGTAAAGTGGGGTTTAACCGGGGAGCTGTTTTTT.

The chain employs TRBV6-5 and TRBJ2-3; D is ambiguous. CDR1 is MNHEY and CDR2 is SVGAGI in the germline V gene. Trimming took 6 bases from V and 2 from J, leaving 15 bases between them. The CDR3 loop spans 15 amino acids. CDR3 sequence (DNA): TGTGCCAGCAGCCTCGGTAGTGCTAACACAGATACGCAGTATTTT. This sequence encodes CASSLGSANTDTQYF.

The rearrangement links TRBV19 to TRBJ2-1; tentatively, D is TRBD1 (6 bases). Germline values: CDR1 LNHDA, CDR2 SQIVND (reference sequence). The CDR3 is made up of 15 amino acids. Trimming took off 6 bases at V and 0 bases at J, with 12 bases between the two ends. The CDR3, as DNA: TGTGCCAGTAGACCACAGGGCCCCTCCTACAATGAGCAGTTCTTC. It codes for CASRPQGPSYNEQFF.

The V gene is TRBV29-1, the J gene TRBJ2-1; a weak D match, TRBD2 (6 bases). V gave up 6 bases and J gave up 6 bases, with 15 bases separating them. The CDR3 length is 13 residues. Germline V gives CDR1 SQVTM, CDR2 ANQGSEA. CDR3 amino acids: CSVGGVRANEQFF. CDR3 in DNA: TGCAGCGTGGGGGGAGTGAGGGCCAATGAGCAGTTCTTC.

The chain links TRBV12-2 to TRBJ1-6; the table assigns TRBD1, which was not confirmed against the DNA. TRBV12-2 is tagged as a pseudogene. The length of the CDR3 is 21 residues. CDR3 region: CASRLCSGDRGREPYNSPLHF. The CDR3 coding sequence is TGTGCAAGTCGCTTATGTTCCGGGGACAGGGGGCGCGAACCTTATAATTCACCCCTCCACTTT.

The chain carries TRBV27 and TRBJ2-3; 8 bases map to TRBD2. This CDR3 has 12 residues. V dropped 7 bases and J dropped 8; count of bases not matched to a gene: 5. Germline CDR1 MNHEY, CDR2 SMNVEV (reference sequence). The CDR3: CASTPGGSTQYF. The CDR3 coding sequence is TGTGCCAGCACCCCGGGGGGGAGTACGCAGTATTTT.

This chain connects TRBV7-3 to TRBJ1-2; D uncertain. This CDR3 is built from 15 residues. V lost 6 bases to trimming and J lost 8 bases, with 22 bases between them. CDR1 SGHTA and CDR2 FQGTGA come from the germline V gene. CDR3 DNA sequence: TGTGCCAGCAGGCCATCTTCGGGAGGGTTGGAGGGCTACACCTTC. Translation gives CASRPSSGGLEGYTF.

V is TRBV29-1 and J is TRBJ1-2; no firm D call. The CDR3 is 11 residues long. CDR1 is SQVTM and CDR2 is ANQGSEA in the germline V gene. The ends were cut back, 4 bases at V and 8 bases at J, with 11 bases in the middle. The DNA of the CDR3 is TGCAGCGTTGCTGGACGAGGAGGCTACACCTTC. This sequence encodes CSVAGRGGYTF. Complete variable domain (other parts from reference TRBV29-1 and TRBJ1-2): SAVISQKPSRDICQRGTSLTIQCQVDSQVTMMFWYRQQPGQSLTLIATANQGSEATYESGFVIDKFPISRPNLTFSTLTVSNMSPEDSSIYLCSVAGRGGYTFGSGTRLTVV.

The rearrangement joins TRBV19 to TRBJ1-5; D not resolved. Germline CDR1 LNHDA, CDR2 SQIVND (reference sequence). V lost 0 bases, J lost 1 base, and 16 bases lay in between. This CDR3 has 18 amino acids. CDR3 region: CASSIDERGPRSNQPQHF. Written as DNA, the CDR3 is TGTGCCAGTAGTATAGATGAGCGGGGTCCCCGGAGCAATCAGCCCCAGCATTTT.

V usage is TRBV9 and J usage is TRBJ2-2; no clear D. The V end lost 0 bases, the J end lost 8 bases, and 17 bases lay between the germline ends. The germline V gene encodes CDR1 SGDLS and CDR2 YYNGEE. This CDR3 contains 16 residues. The CDR3 DNA reads TGTGCCAGCAGCGTAGGGGAAGGAGTAGGTTCAGGGGAGCTGTTTTTT. This gives the protein CASSVGEGVGSGELFF.